This T cell receptor (beta chain) was retrieved from a study of T cell changes during pregnancy in multiple sclerosis. V was cut by 5 bases and J by 2 bases, with 12 bases left in between. The CDR3 spans 14 residues. Germline V gene sequence: CDR1 SGHTA, CDR2 FQGNSA. Only in-frame clones appear in the TCRdb table, and some are missing; sequencing was by immunoSEQ multiplex PCR. The sample yields tens of thousands of clones, 88% seen once. The sequence derives from a female donor with multiple sclerosis, enrolled in a pregnancy study. The V and J genes are TRBV7-2 and TRBJ1-2, with a tentative D call TRBD1 (6 bases). This material consisted of CD4+ T cells from peripheral blood mononuclear cells, taken in the second trimester of pregnancy. The CDR3 region has the DNA TGTGCCAGCAGCCCACAGGGCGGAAACTATGGCTACACCTTC. Its protein is CASSPQGGNYGYTF.